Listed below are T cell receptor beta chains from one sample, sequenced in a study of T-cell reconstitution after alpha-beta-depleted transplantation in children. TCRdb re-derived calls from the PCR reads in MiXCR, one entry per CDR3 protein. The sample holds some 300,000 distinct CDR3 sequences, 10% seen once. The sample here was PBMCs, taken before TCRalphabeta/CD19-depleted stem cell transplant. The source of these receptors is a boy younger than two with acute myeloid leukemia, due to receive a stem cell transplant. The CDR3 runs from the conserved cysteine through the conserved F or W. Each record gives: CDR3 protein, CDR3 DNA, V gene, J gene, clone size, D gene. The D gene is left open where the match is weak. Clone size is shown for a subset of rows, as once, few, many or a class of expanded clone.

cdr3_aa: CASSWGLRADTQYF
cdr3_nt: TGTGCCAGCAGCTGGGGCCTGAGGGCAGATACGCAGTATTTT
v_call: TRBV27
j_call: TRBJ2-3
clone_size: few
d_call: -

cdr3_aa: CASSLEVSNEQYF
cdr3_nt: TGTGCCAGCAGCTTAGAGGTCTCCAACGAGCAGTACTTC
v_call: TRBV7-3
j_call: TRBJ2-7
clone_size: many
d_call: -

cdr3_aa: CATSAVGQGGNIQYF
cdr3_nt: TGTGCCACCAGTGCCGTGGGACAGGGAGGGAACATTCAGTACTTC
v_call: TRBV24-1
j_call: TRBJ2-4
clone_size: many
d_call: TRBD1

cdr3_aa: CASSQTNPGFSLYGYTF
cdr3_nt: TGTGCCAGCAGCCAAACAAACCCAGGGTTTTCCCTCTATGGCTACACCTTC
v_call: TRBV14
j_call: TRBJ1-2
clone_size: -
d_call: -

cdr3_aa: CASSLADRPSGRSSYNEQFF
cdr3_nt: TGTGCCAGCAGCCTGGCGGACCGTCCTAGCGGGAGGAGCTCCTACAATGAGCAGTTCTTC
v_call: TRBV28
j_call: TRBJ2-1
clone_size: many
d_call: TRBD2

cdr3_aa: CASSLGGVAYEQYF
cdr3_nt: TGCGCCAGCAGCTTAGGGGGGGTGGCCTACGAGCAGTACTTC
v_call: TRBV5-1
j_call: TRBJ2-7
clone_size: many
d_call: -

cdr3_aa: CASSVDVADGYTF
cdr3_nt: TGTGCCAGCAGCGTAGATGTGGCAGATGGCTACACCTTC
v_call: TRBV9
j_call: TRBJ1-2
clone_size: -
d_call: -

cdr3_aa: CSASAGPNTEAFF
cdr3_nt: TGCAGTGCTAGTGCCGGACCGAACACTGAAGCTTTCTTT
v_call: TRBV20-1
j_call: TRBJ1-1
clone_size: many
d_call: -

cdr3_aa: CASSLGPGSYEQYF
cdr3_nt: TGTGCCAGCAGCTTAGGTCCAGGTTCCTACGAGCAGTACTTC
v_call: TRBV7-8
j_call: TRBJ2-7
clone_size: many
d_call: -

cdr3_aa: CSISGGPAEEQYF
cdr3_nt: TGCAGCATATCGGGAGGGCCAGCGGAGGAGCAGTACTTC
v_call: TRBV29-1
j_call: TRBJ2-7
clone_size: many
d_call: TRBD2

cdr3_aa: CASSRRGGSTDTQYF
cdr3_nt: TGTGCCAGCAGCCGGAGGGGCGGGAGCACAGATACGCAGTATTTT
v_call: TRBV7-2
j_call: TRBJ2-3
clone_size: many
d_call: -

cdr3_aa: CSARRRGLLSYEQYF
cdr3_nt: TGCAGTGCTAGAAGACGGGGACTGTTATCCTACGAGCAGTACTTC
v_call: TRBV20-1
j_call: TRBJ2-7
clone_size: few
d_call: -

cdr3_aa: CASLTGTGGNEQFF
cdr3_nt: TGCGCCAGCCTTACCGGGACAGGGGGAAATGAGCAGTTCTTC
v_call: TRBV5-1
j_call: TRBJ2-1
clone_size: many
d_call: TRBD1

cdr3_aa: CASSLQTGGSYEQYF
cdr3_nt: TGTGCCAGCAGTCTCCAGACAGGGGGGTCCTACGAGCAGTACTTC
v_call: TRBV12-3/TRBV12-4
j_call: TRBJ2-7
clone_size: many
d_call: TRBD1

cdr3_aa: CASHWGQGGIQYF
cdr3_nt: TGTGCCAGCCACTGGGGGCAGGGCGGCATTCAGTACTTC
v_call: TRBV2
j_call: TRBJ2-4
clone_size: -
d_call: -

cdr3_aa: CASSLGQLSEKLFF
cdr3_nt: TGTGCCAGCAGCCTAGGACAGCTTTCTGAAAAACTGTTTTTT
v_call: TRBV5-5
j_call: TRBJ1-4
clone_size: many
d_call: -

cdr3_aa: CASSDRGNTEAFF
cdr3_nt: TGTGCCAGCAGTGATCGCGGGAACACTGAAGCTTTCTTT
v_call: TRBV25-1
j_call: TRBJ1-1
clone_size: many
d_call: -

cdr3_aa: CASSLRDQPQHF
cdr3_nt: TGTGCCAGCAGCTTAAGAGATCAGCCCCAGCATTTT
v_call: TRBV7-2
j_call: TRBJ1-5
clone_size: many
d_call: -

cdr3_aa: CASSTILAIGSYEQYF
cdr3_nt: TGTGCCAGCAGCACAATACTAGCGATAGGATCCTACGAGCAGTACTTC
v_call: TRBV12-3/TRBV12-4
j_call: TRBJ2-7
clone_size: many
d_call: TRBD2

cdr3_aa: CATSDLGQPNTGELFF
cdr3_nt: TGTGCCACCAGTGATTTAGGACAGCCGAACACCGGGGAGCTGTTTTTT
v_call: TRBV24-1
j_call: TRBJ2-2
clone_size: -
d_call: -

cdr3_aa: CASSQAGGPIEQYF
cdr3_nt: TGTGCCAGCAGCCAAGCGGGAGGGCCTATCGAGCAGTACTTC
v_call: TRBV6-2/TRBV6-3
j_call: TRBJ2-7
clone_size: many
d_call: TRBD2

cdr3_aa: CSATRERGLADTQYF
cdr3_nt: TGCAGTGCTACTAGAGAGAGGGGACTAGCGGATACGCAGTATTTT
v_call: TRBV20-1
j_call: TRBJ2-3
clone_size: many
d_call: TRBD2

cdr3_aa: CASSLLTGGLAFF
cdr3_nt: TGTGCCAGCAGTTTGCTGACAGGGGGATTGGCTTTCTTT
v_call: TRBV27
j_call: TRBJ1-1
clone_size: many
d_call: TRBD1

cdr3_aa: CASKYSQETQYF
cdr3_nt: TGCGCCAGCAAATACAGTCAAGAGACCCAGTACTTC
v_call: TRBV5-1
j_call: TRBJ2-5
clone_size: many
d_call: -

cdr3_aa: CSAGQGSNQPQHF
cdr3_nt: TGCAGCGCTGGACAGGGAAGCAATCAGCCCCAGCATTTT
v_call: TRBV29-1
j_call: TRBJ1-5
clone_size: many
d_call: TRBD1

cdr3_aa: CSASDYSAPSTDTQYF
cdr3_nt: TGCAGTGCTTCGGACTACAGCGCCCCTAGCACAGATACGCAGTATTTT
v_call: TRBV20-1
j_call: TRBJ2-3
clone_size: few
d_call: -

cdr3_aa: CASRLRDRGYEQYF
cdr3_nt: TGTGCCAGCAGGCTCCGGGACAGGGGGTACGAGCAGTACTTC
v_call: TRBV6-1
j_call: TRBJ2-7
clone_size: few
d_call: TRBD1

cdr3_aa: CASSLGDGYYEQYF
cdr3_nt: TGTGCCAGCAGCTTAGGGGACGGATACTACGAGCAGTACTTC
v_call: TRBV7-2
j_call: TRBJ2-7
clone_size: many
d_call: -

cdr3_aa: CASSRNAQGIYGYTF
cdr3_nt: TGTGCCAGCAGTCGAAACGCACAGGGGATCTATGGCTACACCTTC
v_call: TRBV7-2
j_call: TRBJ1-2
clone_size: few
d_call: TRBD1

cdr3_aa: CASRQGANEQFF
cdr3_nt: TGTGCCAGCAGACAGGGGGCGAATGAGCAGTTCTTC
v_call: TRBV12-3/TRBV12-4
j_call: TRBJ2-1
clone_size: many
d_call: TRBD1

cdr3_aa: CASPGLGEQYF
cdr3_nt: TGTGCCAGCCCCGGTCTGGGCGAGCAGTACTTC
v_call: TRBV28
j_call: TRBJ2-7
clone_size: many
d_call: -

cdr3_aa: CASKQGEVDEQYF
cdr3_nt: TGCGCCAGCAAACAGGGCGAGGTAGACGAGCAGTACTTC
v_call: TRBV5-1
j_call: TRBJ2-7
clone_size: -
d_call: -

cdr3_aa: CASSDWTGNFDEQFF
cdr3_nt: TGCGCCAGCAGCGACTGGACAGGGAATTTCGATGAGCAGTTCTTC
v_call: TRBV5-1
j_call: TRBJ2-1
clone_size: few
d_call: TRBD1

cdr3_aa: CASSGEYSQETQYF
cdr3_nt: TGTGCCAGCAGCGGCGAGTACAGCCAGGAGACCCAGTACTTC
v_call: TRBV11-2
j_call: TRBJ2-5
clone_size: -
d_call: -

cdr3_aa: CASSLRPAGDYEQYF
cdr3_nt: TGTGCCAGCAGCTTACGCCCAGCGGGAGATTACGAGCAGTACTTC
v_call: TRBV7-2
j_call: TRBJ2-7
clone_size: many
d_call: TRBD2

cdr3_aa: CASSSILTDTQYF
cdr3_nt: TGTGCCAGCAGCTCCATCCTCACAGATACGCAGTATTTT
v_call: TRBV7-3
j_call: TRBJ2-3
clone_size: many
d_call: -

cdr3_aa: CASSRGTRGHEQYF
cdr3_nt: TGTGCCAGCAGCCGGGGGACTAGAGGCCACGAGCAGTACTTC
v_call: TRBV7-3
j_call: TRBJ2-7
clone_size: -
d_call: TRBD2

cdr3_aa: CASSPKPMGYEQYF
cdr3_nt: TGTGCCAGCAGCCCTAAACCGATGGGTTACGAGCAGTACTTC
v_call: TRBV7-8
j_call: TRBJ2-7
clone_size: few
d_call: -

cdr3_aa: CASSIWTGTMNTEAFF
cdr3_nt: TGCGCCAGCAGCATCTGGACAGGGACCATGAACACTGAAGCTTTCTTT
v_call: TRBV5-1
j_call: TRBJ1-1
clone_size: many
d_call: TRBD1

cdr3_aa: CSVEVRAGSDTQYF
cdr3_nt: TGCAGCGTTGAAGTTAGGGCGGGATCAGATACGCAGTATTTT
v_call: TRBV29-1
j_call: TRBJ2-3
clone_size: many
d_call: -

cdr3_aa: CASSPYGQGGTEAFF
cdr3_nt: TGTGCCAGCAGTCCGTACGGACAGGGAGGCACTGAAGCTTTCTTT
v_call: TRBV12-3/TRBV12-4
j_call: TRBJ1-1
clone_size: -
d_call: TRBD1

cdr3_aa: CASSSIWEGSSYNEQFF
cdr3_nt: TGTGCCAGCAGCTCTATCTGGGAAGGTAGCTCCTACAATGAGCAGTTCTTC
v_call: TRBV7-6
j_call: TRBJ2-1
clone_size: -
d_call: -

cdr3_aa: CSARREVTDTQYF
cdr3_nt: TGCAGTGCTAGGCGGGAGGTAACAGATACGCAGTATTTT
v_call: TRBV20-1
j_call: TRBJ2-3
clone_size: many
d_call: TRBD2

cdr3_aa: CSVEEGGVNQPQHF
cdr3_nt: TGCAGCGTTGAAGAGGGAGGGGTCAATCAGCCCCAGCATTTT
v_call: TRBV29-1
j_call: TRBJ1-5
clone_size: many
d_call: -

cdr3_aa: CASSFPTVLGNEQFF
cdr3_nt: TGTGCCAGCAGTTTCCCGACAGTCCTAGGGAATGAGCAGTTCTTC
v_call: TRBV28
j_call: TRBJ2-1
clone_size: many
d_call: -

cdr3_aa: CASSPQGDAYEQYF
cdr3_nt: TGTGCCAGCAGCCCTCAGGGCGACGCCTACGAGCAGTACTTC
v_call: TRBV5-8
j_call: TRBJ2-7
clone_size: many
d_call: -

cdr3_aa: CASSLPFGTSGSYNEQFF
cdr3_nt: TGTGCCAGCAGCTTACCCTTCGGGACTAGCGGCTCCTACAATGAGCAGTTCTTC
v_call: TRBV7-2
j_call: TRBJ2-1
clone_size: many
d_call: TRBD2

cdr3_aa: CASSTQDIAELNTEAFF
cdr3_nt: TGTGCCAGCAGTACCCAGGATATCGCAGAACTGAACACTGAAGCTTTCTTT
v_call: TRBV6-1
j_call: TRBJ1-1
clone_size: -
d_call: -

cdr3_aa: CASSPVERQPQHF
cdr3_nt: TGTGCCAGTAGTCCGGTAGAGCGTCAGCCCCAGCATTTT
v_call: TRBV19
j_call: TRBJ1-5
clone_size: few
d_call: -

cdr3_aa: CASNKTGGGPSTMNTEAFF
cdr3_nt: TGTGCCAGCAACAAGACAGGGGGCGGCCCCTCTACGATGAACACTGAAGCTTTCTTT
v_call: TRBV11-1
j_call: TRBJ1-1
clone_size: many
d_call: TRBD1

cdr3_aa: CASRHSWGQWKAFF
cdr3_nt: TGTGCCAGCAGGCACTCTTGGGGGCAGTGGAAAGCTTTCTTT
v_call: TRBV6-5
j_call: TRBJ1-1
clone_size: many
d_call: -

cdr3_aa: CASSFRGPGTDTQYF
cdr3_nt: TGTGCCAGTAGCTTCAGGGGGCCTGGCACAGATACGCAGTATTTT
v_call: TRBV7-3
j_call: TRBJ2-3
clone_size: few
d_call: TRBD1

cdr3_aa: CASSVDWNQPQHF
cdr3_nt: TGTGCCAGCAGCGTAGACTGGAATCAGCCCCAGCATTTT
v_call: TRBV9
j_call: TRBJ1-5
clone_size: many
d_call: -

cdr3_aa: CASSLAPLTGWQETQYF
cdr3_nt: TGCGCCAGCAGCTTGGCCCCTTTAACGGGGTGGCAAGAGACCCAGTACTTC
v_call: TRBV5-1
j_call: TRBJ2-5
clone_size: many
d_call: -

cdr3_aa: CASSPQARLGTDTQYF
cdr3_nt: TGTGCCAGCAGCCCCCAAGCGAGACTTGGCACAGATACGCAGTATTTT
v_call: TRBV9
j_call: TRBJ2-3
clone_size: many
d_call: -